This T cell receptor (beta chain) was observed in a study of CD8 T cells in Susac syndrome. CDR1 and CDR2 from the germline V gene are SGHAT and FQNNGV. V was clipped by 8 bases and J by 7 bases; unmatched bases: 15. The CDR3 consists of 16 residues. Study-wide points: It was acknowledged in the study that the number of individuals who were included in its TCR sequencing and HLA analysis was relatively small.

This clonotype has a single count. The antigen is not known. The RNA, 0.5 to 1 ug, was put through reverse transcription using random hexamers. Amplification of TCR beta CDR3 by immunoSEQ multiplex PCR spanned 54 Vbeta and 13 Jbeta. Each CDR3 protein gets one entry after TCRdb re-called the immunoSEQ multiplex PCR reads with MiXCR. The repertoire has a few hundred thousand distinct CDR3 sequences, about 88% of them found once; the top ten carry over 0.1%. Blood CD8+ and CD4+ T cells underwent high-throughput TCR beta sequencing. The receptor was isolated from a human donor with multiple sclerosis. The J gene is TRBJ2-1, the V gene TRBV11-2; 9 bases are a match to TRBD2. The specimen was CD8+ T cells from PBMCs. CDR3 sequence reads: CASGAGGRGVLNEQFF. The CDR3 DNA reads as TGTGCCAGCGGAGCGGGAGGCCGGGGGGTGTTGAATGAGCAGTTCTTC.